This T cell receptor beta chain was retrieved from a study of molecular identifiers for immune sequencing clone quantification. This clonotype was counted many times. TCRdb independently ran MiXCR on the PCR reads; one entry per CDR3 protein. The sample includes approximately 670,000 distinct CDR3 sequences, 15% to 20% of them seen just once. This sequence originates from a human donor in good health. Some libraries in this study had Jurkat cell RNA spiked in. The sample was naive CD8+ T cells from blood, with Jurkat cell RNA spiked in. Regarding subset: FACS-sorted CD8+CD4-CCR7+CD45RA+ naive T cells.

CDR3 bases: TGTGCCAGCAGCGCACAGGGTGCCCAAGAGACCCAGTACTTC. Residues: CASSAQGAQETQYF. The J gene is TRBJ2-5, the V gene TRBV9, with a tentative D call TRBD1 (6 bases). Germline V CDR1 and CDR2: SGDLS, YYNGEE. The CDR3 covers 14 residues. The V end was cut by 3 bases, the J end by 1 base, with 10 bases between.